Listed below are T cell receptor beta chains from one sample, sequenced in a study of cytomegalovirus exposure and HLA in healthy donors. Assay: immunoSEQ multiplex PCR; the TCRdb copy retains only in-frame clones and omits some. The table includes about 35,000 clones, around 76% detected once. Sequenced: PBMCs. The receptors were gathered from a woman aged 25 to 39 in good health and CMV-seropositive. Each CDR3 is given with its conserved first and last residue. A D gene is named only where the DNA matches it firmly. Rows give clone size only sometimes, using once, few, many, or a class for an expanded clone.

j_call d_call v_call clone_size cdr3_aa cdr3_nt
TRBJ2-7 NA TRBV6-6 NA CASSYRDTYYEQYF TGTGCCAGCAGCTACCGGGACACCTACTACGAGCAGTACTTC
TRBJ2-7 TRBD1 TRBV2 NA CASRVETGGHEQYF TGTGCCAGCAGAGTTGAGACAGGGGGCCACGAGCAGTACTTC
TRBJ2-3 NA TRBV5-1 NA CASQERQGYTDTQYF TGCGCCAGCCAGGAGCGTCAGGGCTACACAGATACGCAGTATTTT
TRBJ1-5 NA TRBV9 NA CASSVAGAGDQPQHF TGTGCCAGCAGCGTAGCTGGGGCAGGGGATCAGCCCCAGCATTTT
TRBJ1-1 TRBD1 TRBV6-5 NA CASSYDRGSEAFF TGTGCCAGCAGTTACGACAGGGGGTCGGAAGCTTTCTTT
TRBJ1-3 NA TRBV7-9 NA CASSPTASLSGNTIYF TGTGCCAGCAGCCCAACAGCCTCATTGTCTGGAAACACCATATATTTT
TRBJ1-4 TRBD1 TRBV5-8 few CASSPGRGQSRNEKLFF TGTGCCAGCAGCCCGGGCAGGGGGCAATCACGTAATGAAAAACTGTTTTTT
TRBJ1-1 TRBD1 TRBV27 NA CASSPLTGGSTEAFF TGTGCCAGCAGTCCATTGACAGGGGGCTCCACTGAAGCTTTCTTT
TRBJ1-4 TRBD1 TRBV2 once CASQDRGSEKLFF TGTGCCAGCCAGGACAGGGGATCTGAAAAACTGTTTTTT
TRBJ1-4 NA TRBV19 NA CASSIGRLGVTNEKLFF TGTGCCAGTAGTATTGGGAGGTTGGGAGTAACTAATGAAAAACTGTTTTTT
TRBJ1-1 TRBD1 TRBV7-9 NA CASSPSGTGVNTEAFF TGTGCCAGCAGCCCGTCCGGGACAGGGGTGAACACTGAAGCTTTCTTT
TRBJ1-5 NA TRBV5-5 NA CASSSSSGYQPQHF TGTGCCAGCAGCTCTTCGTCGGGGTACCAGCCCCAGCATTTT
TRBJ2-2 TRBD2 TRBV6-5 NA CASSAMGGSGELFF TGTGCCAGCAGTGCGATGGGAGGGTCCGGGGAGCTGTTTTTT
TRBJ1-2 TRBD1 TRBV6-5 few CASSYGQGQRGYTF TGTGCCAGCAGTTACGGACAGGGCCAACGTGGCTACACCTTC
TRBJ1-2 TRBD1 TRBV6-6 few CASRHYKGQDF TGTGCCAGCAGGCATTACAAGGGACAGGACTTC
TRBJ1-3 NA TRBV2 NA CASSEETVGNTIYF TGTGCCAGCAGTGAAGAGACAGTTGGAAACACCATATATTTT
TRBJ2-2 TRBD1 TRBV19 NA CASSPADRGRTGELFF TGTGCCAGTAGTCCCGCGGACAGGGGTCGGACCGGGGAGCTGTTTTTT
TRBJ1-2 NA TRBV27 once CASSPRVFYGYTF TGTGCCAGCAGTCCCCGCGTTTTCTATGGCTACACCTTC
TRBJ1-3 TRBD1 TRBV28 NA CASSLPGQGANGNTIYF TGTGCCAGCAGTCTCCCCGGACAGGGGGCAAATGGAAACACCATATATTTT
TRBJ2-2 TRBD2 TRBV6-1 NA CASSALAGPRPGELFF TGTGCCAGCAGTGCCCTAGCGGGTCCCCGTCCCGGGGAGCTGTTTTTT
TRBJ2-2 TRBD2 TRBV9 NA CASSVGPSSGYTGELFF TGTGCCAGCAGCGTGGGGCCCTCTAGCGGATACACCGGGGAGCTGTTTTTT
TRBJ1-1 NA TRBV11-1 few CASSSDPGVHTEAFF TGTGCCAGCAGCTCCGACCCCGGGGTTCACACTGAAGCTTTCTTT
TRBJ2-2 NA TRBV15 NA CATSTYTGELFF TGTGCCACCAGCACCTACACCGGGGAGCTGTTTTTT
TRBJ2-1 TRBD2 TRBV5-1 NA CASSFPPLAVRINNEQFF TGCGCCAGCAGCTTTCCCCCACTAGCGGTTAGAATAAACAATGAGCAGTTCTTC
TRBJ1-5 NA TRBV27 NA CASSPQGNQPQHF TGTGCCAGCAGTCCCCAGGGGAATCAGCCCCAGCATTTT
TRBJ1-2 TRBD1 TRBV5-6 NA CASSPGGWTGTGYTF TGTGCCAGCAGCCCCGGGGGTTGGACAGGGACAGGCTACACCTTC
TRBJ1-1 NA TRBV5-8 NA CASSLARVSTEAFF TGTGCCAGCAGCTTGGCCAGGGTGAGCACTGAAGCTTTCTTT
TRBJ2-5 TRBD2 TRBV25-1 NA CASSAGLAGGRETQYF TGTGCCAGCAGTGCCGGACTAGCGGGGGGCCGAGAGACCCAGTACTTC
TRBJ2-5 TRBD2 TRBV5-1 NA CASSLWLAGQETQYF TGCGCCAGCAGCTTATGGCTAGCGGGACAAGAGACCCAGTACTTC
TRBJ2-5 TRBD2 TRBV4-2 once CASSPQRTLAGGAYQETQYF TGTGCCAGCAGCCCCCAAAGGACACTAGCGGGAGGAGCGTACCAAGAGACCCAGTACTTC
TRBJ1-5 TRBD1 TRBV28 NA CASRGQGRDQPQHF TGTGCCAGCAGGGGACAGGGTAGGGATCAGCCCCAGCATTTT
TRBJ2-1 NA TRBV11-3 NA CASSFGGREQFF TGTGCCAGCAGCTTCGGGGGGCGTGAGCAGTTCTTC
TRBJ1-2 TRBD1 TRBV5-1 NA CASSSTGPYGYTF TGCGCCAGCAGCTCGACAGGGCCCTATGGCTACACCTTC
TRBJ2-3 TRBD2 TRBV6-6 NA CASRGTSGHTDTQYF TGTGCCAGCAGGGGGACTAGCGGTCACACAGATACGCAGTATTTT
TRBJ1-2 TRBD1 TRBV6-5 NA CASSFNRGGSGYTF TGTGCCAGCAGTTTTAACAGGGGCGGGTCTGGCTACACCTTC
TRBJ2-7 TRBD2 TRBV28 NA CASRTTSGRVGEQYF TGTGCCAGCAGGACCACTAGCGGGAGGGTCGGCGAGCAGTACTTC